These T cell receptor beta chains were read from a single sample in a study of blood T cell repertoires in COVID-19. Profiling relied on immunoSEQ multiplex PCR, and the TCRdb table lists in-frame clones only, not all of them. This table has roughly 60,000 clones, around four fifths appearing once. Sequences were obtained from peripheral blood. The receptors stem from a man at least 80 years old with acute or convalescent COVID-19. Each CDR3 is given with its conserved first and last residue. D genes are given only for firm matches. Size is omitted from some rows. Given values are once, few, many or a class for expanded clones.

j_call d_call v_call clone_size cdr3_nt cdr3_aa
TRBJ1-5 - TRBV6-6 - TGTGCCAGTACAGGACAGCAGAATCAGCCCCAGCATTTT CASTGQQNQPQHF
TRBJ2-3 TRBD2 TRBV28 - TGTGCCAGCAGTTCCCCCCTCCGACTAGCGGGGGACACAGATACGCAGTATTTT CASSSPLRLAGDTDTQYF
TRBJ2-7 TRBD2 TRBV4-1 - TGCGCCAGCAGCCAAGGTCTAGCGGGGGGGCAGTACGAGCAGTACTTC CASSQGLAGGQYEQYF
TRBJ1-2 - TRBV7-2 - TGTGCCAGCAGCTTAGTTGGCAGGGGAGCTCTCTATGGCTACACCTTC CASSLVGRGALYGYTF
TRBJ1-6 - TRBV6-5 - TGTGCCAGCAGCCCCAGGCTGAGTTCGTCGTCACCCCTCCACTTT CASSPRLSSSSPLHF
TRBJ2-1 - TRBV3-1/TRBV3-2 once TGTGCCAGCAGCCGCTCCGACACAATCTCCTACAATGAGCAGTTCTTC CASSRSDTISYNEQFF
TRBJ2-5 TRBD1 TRBV6-1 once TGTGCCAGCAGTGTGGGGCCCCGTTTGGACAGGGTCGAGACCCAGTACTTC CASSVGPRLDRVETQYF
TRBJ1-1 - TRBV14 - TGTGCCAGCAGCCCGACCCTGTTGGGGGGGACTGAAGCTTTCTTT CASSPTLLGGTEAFF
TRBJ2-2 - TRBV18 - TGTGCCAGCTCACCATCTGCGGGCACCGGGGAGCTGTTTTTT CASSPSAGTGELFF
TRBJ2-5 TRBD2 TRBV5-4 - TGTGCCAGCAGCTTGAGGCGGGGGAGGGAAGAGACCCAGTACTTC CASSLRRGREETQYF
TRBJ1-1 TRBD1 TRBV3-1/TRBV3-2 - TGTGCCAGCAGCCAGAGGAGGGGGCGGTTGGGGATGAACACTGAAGCTTTCTTT CASSQRRGRLGMNTEAFF
TRBJ2-7 - TRBV6-5 - TGTGCCAGCAGTTATGGGGAGTTAAGGATCGAGCAGTACTTC CASSYGELRIEQYF
TRBJ1-5 TRBD1 TRBV4-1 - TGCGCCAGCAGCCCAGTAGGACAGGGGAATCAGCCCCAGCATTTT CASSPVGQGNQPQHF
TRBJ1-2 - TRBV30 - TGTGCCTGGAGTCGAGAAAGGCGGGACTTGGGCTATGGCTACACCTTC CAWSRERRDLGYGYTF
TRBJ1-2 - TRBV20-1 few TGCAGTGCTAGATGGCAGGGGCTCTACACCTTC CSARWQGLYTF
TRBJ1-2 TRBD1 TRBV2 - TGTGCCAGCAGGGGACAGGGACGGAATAACTATGGCTACACCTTC CASRGQGRNNYGYTF
TRBJ2-1 TRBD2 TRBV5-1 few TGCGCCAGCAGCTATCCGGGACTAGCGGACTACAATGAGCAGTTCTTC CASSYPGLADYNEQFF